These T cell receptor beta chains were read from a single sample in a study of T cell responses to AZD1222 COVID-19 vaccine. The data were produced by immunoSEQ multiplex PCR, yet TCRdb's version contains in-frame clones alone and is incomplete. Of about 180,000 clones detected, 90% to 95% appear once; the ten largest clones hold under 1.1%. The sequencing used peripheral blood, collected 28 days after the second dose of the MenACWY control vaccine. These receptors all come from an adult who received the MenACWY meningococcal vaccine as a control. The CDR3 runs from the conserved cysteine through the conserved F or W. A D gene is named only where the DNA matches it firmly. Expanded clones get a size class; other rows say once, few or many, or leave the size out.

DNA: TGTGCCAGTAGGCTCAGGGGTTCGCACACTGAAGCTTTCTTT
CDR3: CASRLRGSHTEAFF
size: once
V: TRBV19
J: TRBJ1-1
D: NA

DNA: TGCGCCAGCAGTTATCCCCGGACAGGGTCCGACTATGGCTACACCTTC
CDR3: CASSYPRTGSDYGYTF
size: NA
V: TRBV5-1
J: TRBJ1-2
D: TRBD1

DNA: TGTGCCATCAGTGAGTGGCAAAACACTGAAGCTTTCTTT
CDR3: CAISEWQNTEAFF
size: NA
V: TRBV10-3
J: TRBJ1-1
D: NA

DNA: TGTGCCAGCAGTGAAATGGTGGGGGTGCAACAGCCCCAGCATTTT
CDR3: CASSEMVGVQQPQHF
size: NA
V: TRBV6-1
J: TRBJ1-5
D: NA

DNA: TGTGCCAGCACCAGAGGGACGGCAGGGGGCCACGAGCAGTACTTC
CDR3: CASTRGTAGGHEQYF
size: NA
V: TRBV6-5
J: TRBJ2-7
D: TRBD1

DNA: TGTGCCAGCAGCTTTGGACAGGGGAGAGGAGGCACCATATATTTT
CDR3: CASSFGQGRGGTIYF
size: NA
V: TRBV7-2
J: TRBJ1-3
D: TRBD1

DNA: TGTGCCAGCAGCTTGGGACAGGAAGGAGTAGATACGCAGTATTTT
CDR3: CASSLGQEGVDTQYF
size: NA
V: TRBV5-4
J: TRBJ2-3
D: NA

DNA: TGTGCCAGCGGATTCGGGGGGCCTATCACAGATACGCAGTATTTT
CDR3: CASGFGGPITDTQYF
size: NA
V: TRBV5-4
J: TRBJ2-3
D: NA

DNA: TGTGCCAGCAGCAGGAACTATGGCTACACCTTC
CDR3: CASSRNYGYTF
size: NA
V: TRBV7-9
J: TRBJ1-2
D: NA

DNA: TGTGCCAGCAGCGTAGAGCCAAGGACAGATACGACGGCCCAGTACTTC
CDR3: CASSVEPRTDTTAQYF
size: NA
V: TRBV9
J: TRBJ2-5
D: NA

DNA: TGTGCCAGCAGCTTCTCGGCAGGTTGGATGAAGACTGAAGCTTTCTTT
CDR3: CASSFSAGWMKTEAFF
size: NA
V: TRBV7-2
J: TRBJ1-1
D: NA

DNA: TGTGCCAGCACGAACAGATCCGTGACAGGGAACACTGAAGCTTTCTTT
CDR3: CASTNRSVTGNTEAFF
size: NA
V: TRBV27
J: TRBJ1-1
D: NA

DNA: TGTGCCAGCAGTAAGAGGGGAGGGGAGCTGTTTTTT
CDR3: CASSKRGGELFF
size: NA
V: TRBV12-3/TRBV12-4
J: TRBJ2-2
D: NA

DNA: TGCGCCAGCAGCCATCCAAGAACCGGGACAGGGGGCGCCGACGGGGAGCTGTTTTTT
CDR3: CASSHPRTGTGGADGELFF
size: NA
V: TRBV4-3
J: TRBJ2-2
D: TRBD1